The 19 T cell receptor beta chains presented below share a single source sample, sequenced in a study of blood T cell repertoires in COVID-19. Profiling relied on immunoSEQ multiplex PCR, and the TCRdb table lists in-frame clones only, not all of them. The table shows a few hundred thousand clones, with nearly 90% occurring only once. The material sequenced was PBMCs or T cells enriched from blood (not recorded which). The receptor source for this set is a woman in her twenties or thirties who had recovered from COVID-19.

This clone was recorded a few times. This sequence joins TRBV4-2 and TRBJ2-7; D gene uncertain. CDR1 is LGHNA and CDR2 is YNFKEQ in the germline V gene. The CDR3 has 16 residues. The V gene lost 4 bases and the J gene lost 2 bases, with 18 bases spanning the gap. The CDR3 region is CASSPLALLLPYEQYF. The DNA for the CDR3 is TGTGCCAGCAGCCCTTTAGCACTACTACTCCCCTACGAGCAGTACTTC.

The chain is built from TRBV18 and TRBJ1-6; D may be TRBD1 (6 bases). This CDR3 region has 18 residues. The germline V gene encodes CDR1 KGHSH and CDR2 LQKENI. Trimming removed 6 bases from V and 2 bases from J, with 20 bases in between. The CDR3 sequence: CASSPTRSRDTYNSPLHF. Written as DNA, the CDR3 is TGTGCCAGCTCCCCCACCCGTTCCCGGGACACCTATAATTCACCCCTCCACTTT.

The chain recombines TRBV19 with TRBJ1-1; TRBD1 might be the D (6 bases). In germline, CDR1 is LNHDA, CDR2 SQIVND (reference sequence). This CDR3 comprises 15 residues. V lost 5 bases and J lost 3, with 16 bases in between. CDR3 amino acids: CASSDSDRAYTEAFF. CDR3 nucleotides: TGTGCCAGTAGTGATTCGGACAGAGCTTACACTGAAGCTTTCTTT.

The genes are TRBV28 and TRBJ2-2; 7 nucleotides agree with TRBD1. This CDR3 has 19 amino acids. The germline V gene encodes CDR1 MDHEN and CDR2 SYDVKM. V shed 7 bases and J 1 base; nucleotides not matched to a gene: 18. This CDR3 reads CASTGKGTVISLNTGELFF. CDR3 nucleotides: TGTGCCAGCACCGGGAAGGGGACAGTAATCTCGTTGAACACCGGGGAGCTGTTTTTT.

The CDR3 is CATSRDLWTGLNEKLFF. CDR3 in DNA: TGTGCCACCAGCAGAGATCTGTGGACAGGTCTAAATGAAAAACTGTTTTTT. The V call is TRBV15, the J call TRBJ1-4; the match to TRBD1 covers 7 bases. This CDR3 is 17 amino acids long. Per the germline V gene, CDR1 is LNHNV and CDR2 is YYDKDF (reference sequence). V lost 0 bases and J lost 5; bases outside the gene matches: 9.

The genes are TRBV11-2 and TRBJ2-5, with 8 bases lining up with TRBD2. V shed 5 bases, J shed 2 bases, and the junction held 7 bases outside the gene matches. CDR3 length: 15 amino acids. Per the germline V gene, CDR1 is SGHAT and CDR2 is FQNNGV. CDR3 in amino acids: CASSRGLGRQETQYF. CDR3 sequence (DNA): TGTGCCAGCAGCCGGGGACTAGGGCGACAAGAGACCCAGTACTTC.

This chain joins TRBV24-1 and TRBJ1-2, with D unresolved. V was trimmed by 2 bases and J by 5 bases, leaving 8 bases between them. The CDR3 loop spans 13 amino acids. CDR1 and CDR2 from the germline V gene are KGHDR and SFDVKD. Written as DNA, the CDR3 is TGTGCCACCAGTGATTCCCAGAATTATGGCTACACCTTC. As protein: CATSDSQNYGYTF.

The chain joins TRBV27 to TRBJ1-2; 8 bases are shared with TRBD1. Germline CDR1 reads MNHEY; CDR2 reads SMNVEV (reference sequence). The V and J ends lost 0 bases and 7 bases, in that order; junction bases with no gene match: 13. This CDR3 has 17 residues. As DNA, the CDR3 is TGTGCCAGCAGTTTATCCTGGTCGGGGCAGGGGGCCTCTGGCTACACCTTC. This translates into CASSLSWSGQGASGYTF.

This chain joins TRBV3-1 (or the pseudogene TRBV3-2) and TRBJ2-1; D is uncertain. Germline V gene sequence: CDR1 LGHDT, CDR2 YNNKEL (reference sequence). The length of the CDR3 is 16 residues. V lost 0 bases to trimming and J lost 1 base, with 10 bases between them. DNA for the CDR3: TGTGCCAGCAGCCAAGAAGAGAGTCCTTCCTACAATGAGCAGTTCTTC. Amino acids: CASSQEESPSYNEQFF.

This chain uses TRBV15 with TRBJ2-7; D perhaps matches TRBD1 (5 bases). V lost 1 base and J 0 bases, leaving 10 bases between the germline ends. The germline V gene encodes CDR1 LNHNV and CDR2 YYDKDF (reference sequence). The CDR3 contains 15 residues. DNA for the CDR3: TGTGCCACCAGCAGAGGGGGCGCTAGCTCCTACGAGCAGTACTTC. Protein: CATSRGGASSYEQYF.

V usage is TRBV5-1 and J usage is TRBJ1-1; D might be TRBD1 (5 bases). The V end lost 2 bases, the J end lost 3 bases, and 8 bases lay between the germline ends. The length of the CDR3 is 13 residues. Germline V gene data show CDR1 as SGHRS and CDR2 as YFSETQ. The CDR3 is CASSLQEYTEAFF. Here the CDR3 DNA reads TGCGCCAGCAGCTTACAGGAATACACTGAAGCTTTCTTT.

CDR3 DNA sequence: TGTGCCATCAGTGTAAATCAGGGGGCGTCAACCTACGAGCAGTACTTC. As protein: CAISVNQGASTYEQYF. The chain couples TRBV10-3 to TRBJ2-7; TRBD1 matches at 8 bases. The junction had 10 bases not matched to a gene; V was cut back by 4 bases and J by 2 bases. Germline V gives CDR1 ENHRY, CDR2 SYGVKD. CDR3 size: 16 residues.

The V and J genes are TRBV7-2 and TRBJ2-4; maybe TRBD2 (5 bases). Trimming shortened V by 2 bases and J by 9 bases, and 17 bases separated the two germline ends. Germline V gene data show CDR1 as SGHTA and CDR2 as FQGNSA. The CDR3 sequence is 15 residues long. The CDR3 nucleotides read TGTGCCAGCAGCTTAAGTCCCGGGGAGTTGGGCATTCAGTACTTC. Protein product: CASSLSPGELGIQYF.

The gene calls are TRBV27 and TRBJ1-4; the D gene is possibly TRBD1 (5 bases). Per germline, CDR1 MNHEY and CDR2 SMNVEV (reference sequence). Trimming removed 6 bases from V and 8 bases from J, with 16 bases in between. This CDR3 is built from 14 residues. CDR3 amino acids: CASRSPRQQEKLFF. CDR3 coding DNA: TGTGCCAGCAGGTCCCCCAGACAGCAGGAAAAACTGTTTTTT.

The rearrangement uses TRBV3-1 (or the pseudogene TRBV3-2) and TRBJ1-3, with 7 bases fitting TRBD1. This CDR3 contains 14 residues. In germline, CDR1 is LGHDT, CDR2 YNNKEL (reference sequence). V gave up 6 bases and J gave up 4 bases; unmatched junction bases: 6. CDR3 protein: CASSRGTVGNTIYF. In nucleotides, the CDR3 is TGTGCCAGCAGTCGTGGGACAGTGGGAAACACCATATATTTT.

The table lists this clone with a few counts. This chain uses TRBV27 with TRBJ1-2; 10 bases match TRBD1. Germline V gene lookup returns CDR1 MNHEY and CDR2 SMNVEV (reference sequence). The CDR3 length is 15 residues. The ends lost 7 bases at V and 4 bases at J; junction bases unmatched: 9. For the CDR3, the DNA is TGTGCCAGCAAACCGCGGACAGGGGGATTCTATGGCTACACCTTC. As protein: CASKPRTGGFYGYTF.

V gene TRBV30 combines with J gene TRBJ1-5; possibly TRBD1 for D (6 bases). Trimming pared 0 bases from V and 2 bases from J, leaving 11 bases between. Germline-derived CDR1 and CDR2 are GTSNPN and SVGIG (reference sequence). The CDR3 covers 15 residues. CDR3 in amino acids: CAWSVVRGGNQPQHF. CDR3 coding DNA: TGTGCCTGGAGTGTCGTCAGGGGTGGCAATCAGCCCCAGCATTTT.

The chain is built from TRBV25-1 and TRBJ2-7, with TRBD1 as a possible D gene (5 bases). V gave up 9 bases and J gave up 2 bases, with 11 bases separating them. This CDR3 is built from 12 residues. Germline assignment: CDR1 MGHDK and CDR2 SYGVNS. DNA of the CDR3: TGTGCCAGTGAACAGGAACCCTACGAGCAGTACTTC. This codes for CASEQEPYEQYF.

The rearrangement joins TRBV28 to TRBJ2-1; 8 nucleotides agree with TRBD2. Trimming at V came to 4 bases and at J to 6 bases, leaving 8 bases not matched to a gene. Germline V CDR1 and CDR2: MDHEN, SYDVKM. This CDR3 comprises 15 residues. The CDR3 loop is CASSSPGGPGNEQFF. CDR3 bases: TGTGCCAGCAGTTCTCCGGGAGGGCCGGGCAATGAGCAGTTCTTC.